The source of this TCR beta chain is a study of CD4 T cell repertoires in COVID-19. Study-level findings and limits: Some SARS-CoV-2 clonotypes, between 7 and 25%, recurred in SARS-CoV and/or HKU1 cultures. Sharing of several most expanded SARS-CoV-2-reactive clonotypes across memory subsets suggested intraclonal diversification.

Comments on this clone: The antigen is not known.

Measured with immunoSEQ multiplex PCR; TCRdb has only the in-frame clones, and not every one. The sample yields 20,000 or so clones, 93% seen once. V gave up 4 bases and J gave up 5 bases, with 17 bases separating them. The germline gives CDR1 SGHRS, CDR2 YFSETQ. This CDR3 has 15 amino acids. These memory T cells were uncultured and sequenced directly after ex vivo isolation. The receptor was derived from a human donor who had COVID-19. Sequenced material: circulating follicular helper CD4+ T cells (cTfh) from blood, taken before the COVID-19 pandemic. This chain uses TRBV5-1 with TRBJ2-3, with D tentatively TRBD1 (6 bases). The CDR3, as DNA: TGCGCCAGCAGCCGGGATGGGGGCGCGGGAGATACGCAGTATTTT. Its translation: CASSRDGGAGDTQYF.